Presented here are 14 T cell receptor beta chains from one specimen sequenced in a study of spatial heterogeneity in lung cancer (dated by TCRdb to about 2019). The library was made by 5' RACE. The sequencer was a NextSeq 500. The public sequencing data were trimmed at Q25 with fastp and processed into clonotypes with MiXCR by TCRdb, which kept only in-frame beta chains. Rows are unified per CDR3 protein, each entry keeping the most common DNA and genes. The sample profile shows around 8,100 distinct CDR3 sequences; about an eighth of them were found once. Clones ranked in the top ten supply approximately 11% of the sample. What the authors observed across the whole study: The number of expanded intratumoral alpha and beta TCRs correlated with the tumor nonsynonymous mutation count.

No antigen has been identified for these receptors. The time point tag for this specimen amounts to: sample taken at primary tumor resection. Sequenced material: lung tumor tissue, taken at surgery. The source of these receptors is a male donor with early-stage non-small cell lung cancer.

This clonotype came up many times. The rearrangement joins TRBV7-6 to TRBJ2-7; D is ambiguous. CDR3 length: 13 residues. The germline gives CDR1 SGHVS, CDR2 FNYEAQ. The V gene lost 5 bases and the J gene lost 3 bases, with 11 bases spanning the gap. The CDR3 nucleotides are TGTGCCAGCAGCGCAGGACCGAACTACGAGCAGTACTTC. Its translation: CASSAGPNYEQYF.

By sample share, this clonotype is large. V usage is TRBV27 and J usage is TRBJ2-3; D gene unclear. Germline V gene sequence: CDR1 MNHEY, CDR2 SMNVEV (reference sequence). CDR3 length: 13 amino acids. V lost 4 bases and J 4 bases, leaving 9 bases between the germline ends. Written as DNA, the CDR3 is TGTGCCAGCAGTTCACAGTACGCAGATACGCAGTATTTT. Translating it yields CASSSQYADTQYF.

CDR3 DNA: TGCGCCAGCTCTCCGAATGGGGGTGGCACAGATACGCAGTATTTT. As protein: CASSPNGGGTDTQYF. The chain couples TRBV4-3 to TRBJ2-3, with D perhaps given as TRBD1 or TRBD2 (5 bases each). From germline, CDR1 is LGHNA and CDR2 YSLEER. Between the trimmed V and J ends, which lost 8 bases and 1 base, there was a span of 16 bases. The CDR3 is made up of 15 amino acids.

The V gene is TRBV30, the J gene TRBJ2-6; TRBD1 matches 8 bases. Germline assignment: CDR1 GTSNPN and CDR2 SVGIG (reference sequence). CDR3 length: 17 amino acids. After removal of 8 bases from V and 0 bases from J, the junction contained 12 bases not matched to a gene. For the CDR3, the DNA is TGTGCCGGAAGGTTCCGGGACAGGTCCTCTGGGGCCAACGTCCTGACTTTC. This translates into CAGRFRDRSSGANVLTF.

At least ten counts were recorded for this clonotype. The J gene is TRBJ1-2, the V gene TRBV28; tentatively, D is TRBD1 (5 bases). The CDR3 totals 14 residues. The V end was cut by 4 bases, the J end by 0 bases, with 9 bases between. CDR1 and CDR2 (germline): MDHEN, SYDVKM. CDR3 nucleotides: TGTGCCAGCAGTTGGGGGTTATCTAACTATGGCTACACCTTC. It translates to CASSWGLSNYGYTF.

There are many counts of this clonotype. The CDR3 sequence: CASSALVSDEQFF. CDR3 DNA sequence: TGTGCCAGCAGTGCCTTAGTTTCGGATGAGCAGTTCTTC. The genes are TRBV6-1 and TRBJ2-1; D gene unclear. The V end lost 4 bases, the J end lost 8 bases, and 12 bases lay between the germline ends. Germline values: CDR1 MNHNS, CDR2 SASEGT. The CDR3 contains 13 residues.

This clonotype showed up many times. The chain uses TRBV5-1 and TRBJ2-7; 9 bases agree with TRBD2. The CDR3 has 14 amino acids. Losses at the gene ends were 6 bases for V and 5 bases for J; bases not matched to a gene: 9. The germline V gene has CDR1 SGHRS and CDR2 YFSETQ. CDR3 bases: TGCGCCAGCACCCAACTTAGCGGGAGCGACGAGCAGTACTTC. Protein product: CASTQLSGSDEQYF. Using reference TRBV5-1 and TRBJ2-7 for the parts outside the CDR3, the full variable domain is KAGVTQTPRYLIKTRGQQVTLSCSPISGHRSVSWYQQTPGQGLQFLFEYFSETQRNKGNFPGRFSGRQFSNSRSEMNVSTLELGDSALYLCASTQLSGSDEQYFGPGTRLTVT.

The chain joins TRBV28 to TRBJ2-1; tentatively, D is TRBD1 (6 bases). Germline assignment: CDR1 MDHEN and CDR2 SYDVKM. This CDR3 contains 16 residues. V lost 8 bases and J lost 6, with 23 bases in between. DNA for the CDR3: TGTGCCAGCCAAATCGTCGGGACAAGTCAGGGCAATGAGCAGTTCTTC. This codes for CASQIVGTSQGNEQFF. Filled out from reference TRBV28 and TRBJ2-1, the complete variable domain reads DVKVTQSSRYLVKRTGEKVFLECVQDMDHENMFWYRQDPGLGLRLIYFSYDVKMKEKGDIPEGYSVSREKKERFSLILESASTNQTSMYLCASQIVGTSQGNEQFFGPGTRLTVL.

At least ten counts were recorded for this clonotype. The J gene is TRBJ1-1, the V gene TRBV28, with D hard to call. Germline lookup yields CDR1 MDHEN and CDR2 SYDVKM. This CDR3 has 12 amino acids. V shed 8 bases and J shed 6 bases, with 13 bases lying between them. This CDR3 reads CASHDVPSEAFF. CDR3 in DNA: TGTGCCAGCCACGACGTACCTTCTGAAGCTTTCTTT.

This clonotype is labeled as medium-sized. The rearrangement uses TRBV27 and TRBJ2-4; TRBD2 matches 13 bases. The CDR3 covers 16 residues. J was trimmed by 6 bases and V by 6 bases; bases with no gene match: 8. CDR1 MNHEY and CDR2 SMNVEV come from the germline V gene (reference sequence). CDR3 amino acids: CASRKLAGGPGNIQYF. The CDR3 coding sequence is TGTGCCAGCAGGAAACTAGCGGGAGGGCCGGGAAACATTCAGTACTTC.

This clonotype was observed at least ten times. The gene calls are TRBV20-1 and TRBJ2-7; 8 nucleotides match TRBD2. V gave up 5 bases and J gave up 5 bases; unmatched junction bases: 11. The CDR3 sequence is 14 residues long. From germline, CDR1 is DFQATT and CDR2 SNEGSKA (reference sequence). CDR3 DNA: TGCAGTGCTGCGGGACTAGTAAGGAGCGACGAGCAGTACTTC. Translated, it gives CSAAGLVRSDEQYF.

This clonotype was picked up many times. The gene calls are TRBV27 and TRBJ2-1; 14 bases map to TRBD2. V was clipped by 5 bases and J by 7 bases; unmatched bases: 7. CDR1 and CDR2 (germline): MNHEY, SMNVEV (reference sequence). The CDR3 loop spans 16 amino acids. The CDR3 DNA sequence: TGTGCCAGCAGTCCTCGACTAGCGGGAGGGATAAATGAGCAGTTCTTC. Amino acids: CASSPRLAGGINEQFF.

The sample holds a few counts of this clonotype. V is TRBV28 and J is TRBJ1-2; no clear D. Germline lookup yields CDR1 MDHEN and CDR2 SYDVKM. The CDR3 is 14 amino acids. Deletions cut 2 bases from V and 1 base from J, with 8 bases between. The CDR3 region has the DNA TGTGCCAGCAGTTTAAAGAATATTAACTATGGCTACACCTTC. This gives the protein CASSLKNINYGYTF.

This clonotype ranks as medium-sized. This sequence joins TRBV28 and TRBJ2-2; no definite D call. The CDR3 runs 12 residues. Germline-derived CDR1 and CDR2 are MDHEN and SYDVKM. V was cut by 5 bases and J by 8 bases, with 9 bases left in between. CDR3 sequence: CASSLPVGELFF. CDR3 sequence (DNA): TGTGCCAGCAGTCTCCCCGTAGGGGAGCTGTTTTTT.